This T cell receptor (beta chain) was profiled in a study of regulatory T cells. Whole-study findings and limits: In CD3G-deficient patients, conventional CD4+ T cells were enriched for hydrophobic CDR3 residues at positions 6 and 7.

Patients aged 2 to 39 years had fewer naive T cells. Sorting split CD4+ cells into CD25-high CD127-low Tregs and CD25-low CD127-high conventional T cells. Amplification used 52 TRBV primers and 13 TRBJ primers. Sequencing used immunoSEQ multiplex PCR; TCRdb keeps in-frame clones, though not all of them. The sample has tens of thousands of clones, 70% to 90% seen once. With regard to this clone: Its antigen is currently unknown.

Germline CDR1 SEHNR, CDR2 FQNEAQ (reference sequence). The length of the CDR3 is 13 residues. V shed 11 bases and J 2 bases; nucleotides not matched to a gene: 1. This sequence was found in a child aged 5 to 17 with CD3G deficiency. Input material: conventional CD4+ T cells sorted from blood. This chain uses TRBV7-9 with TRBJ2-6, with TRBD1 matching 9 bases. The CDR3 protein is CAGDRAGANVLTF. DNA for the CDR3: TGTGCCGGGGACAGGGCTGGGGCCAACGTCCTGACTTTC.